The 24 T cell receptor beta chains below come from one sample, sequenced in a study of blood T cell repertoires in COVID-19. TCRdb's table, derived via immunoSEQ multiplex PCR, lists solely in-frame clones and lacks some. The sample lists 250,000 to 350,000 clones; 75% to 90% were seen once. The sequenced sample was peripheral blood. Source of these receptors: a woman aged 70-85 years with COVID-19, enrolled during active disease.

This clone was recorded only once. The rearrangement uses TRBV24-1 and TRBJ2-3; 11 nucleotides line up with TRBD1. J was trimmed by 5 bases and V by 1 base; bases with no gene match: 4. Germline lookup yields CDR1 KGHDR and CDR2 SFDVKD. The CDR3 extends over 16 amino acids. CDR3 DNA sequence: TGTGCCACCAGTGATTTAGGGACAGGGGGGGGAGATACGCAGTATTTT. Translation gives CATSDLGTGGGDTQYF.

The V and J genes are TRBV10-2 and TRBJ2-7, with 7 bases identical to TRBD2. Germline V CDR1 and CDR2: WSHSY, SAAADI. The CDR3 length is 15 residues. The trim removed 2 bases at V and 4 bases at J, leaving 8 bases unmatched. The CDR3 loop reads CASSEGQRGVYEQYF. CDR3 nucleotides: TGCGCCAGCAGTGAGGGTCAGCGGGGAGTATACGAGCAGTACTTC.

This chain connects TRBV21-1 to TRBJ1-2; no DNA check was done on the table's D call, TRBD1. TRBV21-1 is a pseudogene. CDR3 length: 19 amino acids. As DNA, the CDR3 is TGTGCCAGCAGCTCCCGAAAAGCAGGACAACTCTCTCTGGACTATGGCTACACCTTC. Its protein is CASSSRKAGQLSLDYGYTF.

The chain is built from TRBV30 and TRBJ1-5; weak D call: TRBD1 (5 bases). With 5 bases removed from V and 1 base from J, the gap between germline ends came to 9 bases. This CDR3 spans 13 amino acids. CDR1 and CDR2 from the germline V gene are GTSNPN and SVGIG (reference sequence). CDR3 nucleotides: TGTGCCTGGCAAAAGGGGAGCAATCAGCCCCAGCATTTT. It encodes CAWQKGSNQPQHF.

J is TRBJ1-1 and V is TRBV7-9; tentative D call: TRBD1 (6 bases). This CDR3 has 13 residues. Germline V CDR1 and CDR2: SEHNR, FQNEAQ (reference sequence). V lost 5 bases and J lost 2, with 9 bases in between. CDR3 residues: CASSPQGNTEAFF. The CDR3 DNA sequence: TGTGCCAGCAGCCCACAGGGAAACACTGAAGCTTTCTTT.

The V and J genes are TRBV4-1 and TRBJ1-3, with D tentatively TRBD1 (5 bases). Germline-derived CDR1 and CDR2 are MGHRA and YSYEKL. The CDR3 is 16 amino acids. Trimming stripped 0 bases from V and 8 bases from J, with 17 bases between. DNA of the CDR3: TGCGCCAGCAGCCAAGAGGCAGGGAAGGAAGGAGACACCATATATTTT. As protein: CASSQEAGKEGDTIYF.

The chain has TRBV4-2 and TRBJ1-5; no clear D. This CDR3 has 15 residues. Germline assignment: CDR1 LGHNA and CDR2 YNFKEQ. Trimming removed 0 bases at V and 7 bases at J, with 13 bases between. CDR3 amino acids: CASSQDFEGPQPQHF. CDR3 in DNA: TGTGCCAGCAGCCAAGATTTCGAGGGTCCCCAGCCCCAGCATTTT.

J is TRBJ1-4 and V is TRBV5-1; possibly TRBD1 for D (5 bases). V was cut by 5 bases and J by 0 bases, with 11 bases left in between. The germline CDR1 and CDR2 sequences are SGHRS and YFSETQ. The CDR3 covers 15 residues. CDR3 DNA sequence: TGCGCCAGCAGTCTGCAGGGTGCAACTAATGAAAAACTGTTTTTT. It translates to CASSLQGATNEKLFF.

The chain recombines TRBV9 with TRBJ1-2, with D tentatively TRBD1 (5 bases). This CDR3 region has 14 residues. V was clipped by 4 bases and J by 3 bases, with 13 bases between them. The germline gives CDR1 SGDLS, CDR2 YYNGEE. Here the CDR3 DNA reads TGTGCCAGCAGCCATTCGGGGGGGGACTATGGCTACACCTTC. It encodes CASSHSGGDYGYTF.

The chain employs TRBV2 and TRBJ1-3, with 9 nucleotides matching TRBD1. Per germline, CDR1 SNHLY and CDR2 FYNNEI. This CDR3 spans 15 amino acids. V was clipped by 7 bases and J by 3 bases; unmatched bases: 7. CDR3 sequence reads: CASIWDRAYGNTIYF. The CDR3 nucleotides read TGTGCCAGCATTTGGGACAGGGCGTATGGAAACACCATATATTTT.

The genes are TRBV15 and TRBJ2-7; weak D call: TRBD2 (7 bases). Germline V gives CDR1 LNHNV, CDR2 YYDKDF (reference sequence). There are 16 residues in the CDR3. Trimming took off 0 bases at V and 0 bases at J, with 12 bases between the two ends. The CDR3 DNA is TGTGCCACCAGCAGAGAAGGGGGGGCGGCCTCCTACGAGCAGTACTTC. Its protein is CATSREGGAASYEQYF.

The chain recombines TRBV5-1 with TRBJ1-1; 7 nucleotides agree with TRBD1. Germline-derived CDR1 and CDR2 are SGHRS and YFSETQ. The CDR3 consists of 14 residues. The V segment lost 7 bases and the J segment 5 bases; nucleotides outside the gene matches: 11. CDR3: CASRQGVANTEAFF. The CDR3 DNA sequence: TGCGCCAGCCGGCAGGGGGTAGCAAATACTGAAGCTTTCTTT.

The chain uses TRBV5-1 and TRBJ1-4; TRBD1 aligns across 9 bases. Germline CDR1 and CDR2: SGHRS and YFSETQ. CDR3 length: 17 amino acids. The V and J ends lost 2 bases and 3 bases, in that order; junction bases with no gene match: 8. CDR3 residues: CASSFAGQGTSNEKLFF. Written as DNA, the CDR3 is TGCGCCAGCAGCTTCGCAGGACAGGGGACCTCTAATGAAAAACTGTTTTTT. The whole variable domain, filled in from reference TRBV5-1 and TRBJ1-4, reads KAGVTQTPRYLIKTRGQQVTLSCSPISGHRSVSWYQQTPGQGLQFLFEYFSETQRNKGNFPGRFSGRQFSNSRSEMNVSTLELGDSALYLCASSFAGQGTSNEKLFFGSGTQLSVL.

This chain uses TRBV9 with TRBJ1-2; no clear D gene. Trimming cost V 0 bases and J 2 bases, with 14 bases left between them. Germline loops: CDR1 SGDLS, CDR2 YYNGEE. The CDR3 length is 16 residues. The CDR3: CASSVEAVSVNYGYTF. The CDR3 DNA sequence: TGTGCCAGCAGCGTAGAAGCGGTCAGCGTAAACTATGGCTACACCTTC.

The rearrangement uses TRBV19 and TRBJ2-1, with 8 bases aligning to TRBD1. CDR1 is LNHDA, CDR2 SQIVND, per germline (reference sequence). J was trimmed by 7 bases and V by 7 bases; bases with no gene match: 9. This CDR3 contains 14 residues. The CDR3 loop is CASMRTGRENEQFF. CDR3 sequence (DNA): TGTGCCAGTATGAGGACAGGGCGAGAGAATGAGCAGTTCTTC. The full variable domain, in which reference TRBV19 and TRBJ2-1 provide the parts outside the CDR3, is DGGITQSPKYLFRKEGQNVTLSCEQNLNHDAMYWYRQDPGQGLRLIYYSQIVNDFQKGDIAEGYSVSREKKESFPLTVTSAQKNPTAFYLCASMRTGRENEQFFGPGTRLTVL.

The chain has TRBV28 and TRBJ2-2; TRBD2 might be the D (5 bases). The germline gives CDR1 MDHEN, CDR2 SYDVKM. V dropped 2 bases and J dropped 7 bases, with 5 bases sitting between them. The CDR3 covers 12 residues. CDR3 in DNA: TGTGCCAGCAGTTTAGCGGGCGGGGAGCTGTTTTTT. This sequence encodes CASSLAGGELFF.

V is TRBV7-9 and J is TRBJ2-3, with 8 bases lining up with TRBD2. J lost 3 bases, V lost 7 bases, and 3 bases had no gene match. The CDR3 is 13 amino acids. Germline loops: CDR1 SEHNR, CDR2 FQNEAQ (reference sequence). CDR3 sequence (DNA): TGTGCCAGCACGGGGGGGTGGACAGATACGCAGTATTTT. Residues: CASTGGWTDTQYF.

This sequence joins TRBV9 and TRBJ2-5; 16 bases are a match to TRBD2. J gave up 4 bases and V 4 bases, and 7 bases lay outside the gene matches. CDR3 length: 17 residues. Germline CDR1 and CDR2: SGDLS and YYNGEE. The DNA of the CDR3 is TGTGCCAGCAGCCCCGGGACTAGCGGGGGGGCGATAGAGACCCAGTACTTC. Its protein product is CASSPGTSGGAIETQYF. The whole variable domain, remainder taken from reference TRBV9 and TRBJ2-5, is DSGVTQTPKHLITATGQRVTLRCSPRSGDLSVYWYQQSLDQGLQFLIQYYNGEERAKGNILERFSAQQFPDLHSELNLSSLELGDSALYFCASSPGTSGGAIETQYFGPGTRLLVL.

This rearrangement joins TRBV14 to TRBJ2-2, with TRBD2 as a possible D gene (5 bases). V lost 1 base to trimming and J lost 1 base, with 10 bases between them. Germline loops: CDR1 SGHDN, CDR2 FVKESK. The CDR3 is made up of 16 amino acids. DNA of the CDR3: TGTGCCAGCAGCCAAGTATCGGGGTTGAACACCGGGGAGCTGTTTTTT. Protein: CASSQVSGLNTGELFF.

This clone was recorded a few times. The chain carries TRBV7-9 and TRBJ2-7, with a weak D call TRBD1 (6 bases). This CDR3 has 12 amino acids. Trimming stripped 4 bases from V and 7 bases from J, with 11 bases between. The germline V gene has CDR1 SEHNR and CDR2 FQNEAQ (reference sequence). The CDR3 loop reads CASSSTGLEQYF. Here the CDR3 DNA reads TGTGCCAGCAGCTCAACAGGGTTGGAGCAGTACTTC.

This sequence joins TRBV9 and TRBJ1-4, with TRBD1 as a possible D gene (6 bases). V was trimmed by 0 bases and J by 2 bases, leaving 8 bases between them. CDR3 length: 15 residues. Germline lookup yields CDR1 SGDLS and CDR2 YYNGEE. CDR3 amino acids: CASSVEGQTNEKLFF. The CDR3 bases are TGTGCCAGCAGCGTAGAAGGACAGACTAATGAAAAACTGTTTTTT.

This chain joins TRBV11-3 and TRBJ1-2, with a weak D call TRBD1 (5 bases). This CDR3 has 13 amino acids. V was shortened by 1 base and J by 5 bases, with 8 bases between the two germline ends. CDR1 and CDR2 from the germline V gene are SGHNT and YENEEA. CDR3 protein: CASSLAGGYGYTF. The CDR3 region has the DNA TGTGCCAGCAGCTTAGCGGGGGGTTATGGCTACACCTTC.

The chain carries TRBV6-5 and TRBJ2-1; a weak D match, TRBD1 (6 bases). Germline assignment: CDR1 MNHEY and CDR2 SVGAGI. The CDR3 spans 13 residues. The V end was cut by 5 bases, the J end by 9 bases, with 14 bases between. The CDR3 loop reads CASSITGTGEQFF. CDR3 DNA sequence: TGTGCCAGCAGTATAACAGGGACCGGTGAGCAGTTCTTC.

This clone was observed a handful of times. The gene calls are TRBV3-1 (or the pseudogene TRBV3-2) and TRBJ1-6, with no clear D. Trimming pared 6 bases from V and 10 bases from J, leaving 10 bases between. Germline loops: CDR1 LGHDT, CDR2 YNNKEL (reference sequence). This CDR3 spans 12 amino acids. CDR3 residues: CASSHYQSPLHF. CDR3 DNA sequence: TGTGCCAGCAGTCATTATCAGTCACCCCTCCACTTT.